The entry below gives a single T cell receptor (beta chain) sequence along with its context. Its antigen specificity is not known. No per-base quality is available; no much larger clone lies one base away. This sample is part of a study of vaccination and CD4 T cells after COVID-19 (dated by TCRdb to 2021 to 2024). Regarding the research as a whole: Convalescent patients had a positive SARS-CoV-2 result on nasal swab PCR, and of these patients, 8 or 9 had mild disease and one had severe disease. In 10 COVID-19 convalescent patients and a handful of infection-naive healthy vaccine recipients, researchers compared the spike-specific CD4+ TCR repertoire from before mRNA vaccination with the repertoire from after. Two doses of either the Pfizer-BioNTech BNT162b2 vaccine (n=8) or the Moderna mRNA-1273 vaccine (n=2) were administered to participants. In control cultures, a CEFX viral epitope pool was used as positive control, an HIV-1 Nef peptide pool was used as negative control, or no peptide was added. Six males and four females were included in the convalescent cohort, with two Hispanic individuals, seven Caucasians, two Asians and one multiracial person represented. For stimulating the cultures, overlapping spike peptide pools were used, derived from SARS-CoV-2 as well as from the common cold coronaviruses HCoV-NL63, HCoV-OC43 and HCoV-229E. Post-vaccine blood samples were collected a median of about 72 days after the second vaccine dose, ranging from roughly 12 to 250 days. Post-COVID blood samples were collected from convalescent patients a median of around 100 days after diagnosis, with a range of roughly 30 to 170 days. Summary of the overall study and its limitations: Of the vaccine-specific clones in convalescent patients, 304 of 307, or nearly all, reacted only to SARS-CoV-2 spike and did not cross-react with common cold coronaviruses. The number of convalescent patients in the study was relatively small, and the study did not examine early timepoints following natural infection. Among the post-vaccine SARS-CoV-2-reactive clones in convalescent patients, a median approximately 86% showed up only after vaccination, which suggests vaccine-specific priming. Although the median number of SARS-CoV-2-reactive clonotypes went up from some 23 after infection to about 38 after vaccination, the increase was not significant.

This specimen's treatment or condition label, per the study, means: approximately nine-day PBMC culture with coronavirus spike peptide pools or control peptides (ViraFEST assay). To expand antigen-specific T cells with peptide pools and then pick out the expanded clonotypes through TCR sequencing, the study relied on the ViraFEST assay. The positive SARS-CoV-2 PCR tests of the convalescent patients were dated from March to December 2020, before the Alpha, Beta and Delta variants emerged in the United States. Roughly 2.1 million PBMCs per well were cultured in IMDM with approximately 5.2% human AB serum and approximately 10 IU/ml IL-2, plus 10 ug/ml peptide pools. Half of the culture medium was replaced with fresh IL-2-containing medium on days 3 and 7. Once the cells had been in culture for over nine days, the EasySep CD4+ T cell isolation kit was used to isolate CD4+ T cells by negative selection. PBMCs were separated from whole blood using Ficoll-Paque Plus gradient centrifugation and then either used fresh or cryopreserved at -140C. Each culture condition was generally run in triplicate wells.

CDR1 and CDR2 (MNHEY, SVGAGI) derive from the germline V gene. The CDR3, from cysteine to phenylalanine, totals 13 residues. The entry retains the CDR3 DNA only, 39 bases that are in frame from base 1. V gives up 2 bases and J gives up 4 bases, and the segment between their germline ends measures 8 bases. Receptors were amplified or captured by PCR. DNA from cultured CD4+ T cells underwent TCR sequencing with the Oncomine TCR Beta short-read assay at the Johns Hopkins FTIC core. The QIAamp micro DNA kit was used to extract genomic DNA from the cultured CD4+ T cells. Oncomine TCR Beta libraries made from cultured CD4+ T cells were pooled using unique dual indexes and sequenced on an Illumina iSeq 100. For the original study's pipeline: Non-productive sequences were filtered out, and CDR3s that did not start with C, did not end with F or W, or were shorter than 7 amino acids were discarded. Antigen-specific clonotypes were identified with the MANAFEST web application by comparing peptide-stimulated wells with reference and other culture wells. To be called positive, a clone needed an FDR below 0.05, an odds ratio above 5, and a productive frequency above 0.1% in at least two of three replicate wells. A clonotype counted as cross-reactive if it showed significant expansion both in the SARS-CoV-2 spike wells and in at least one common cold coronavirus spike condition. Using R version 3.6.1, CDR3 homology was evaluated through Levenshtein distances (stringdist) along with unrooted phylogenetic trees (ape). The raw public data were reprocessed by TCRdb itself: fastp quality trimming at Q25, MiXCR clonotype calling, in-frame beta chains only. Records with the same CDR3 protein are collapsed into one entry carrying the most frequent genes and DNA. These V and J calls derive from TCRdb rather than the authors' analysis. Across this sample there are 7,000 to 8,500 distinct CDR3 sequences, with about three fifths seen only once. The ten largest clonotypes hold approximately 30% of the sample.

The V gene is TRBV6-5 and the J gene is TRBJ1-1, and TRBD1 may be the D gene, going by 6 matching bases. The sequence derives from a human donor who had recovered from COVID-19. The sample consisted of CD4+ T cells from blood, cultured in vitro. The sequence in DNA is TGTGCCAGCAGTTACGGAGGGGGCACTGAAGCTTTCTTT. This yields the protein CASSYGGGTEAFF.